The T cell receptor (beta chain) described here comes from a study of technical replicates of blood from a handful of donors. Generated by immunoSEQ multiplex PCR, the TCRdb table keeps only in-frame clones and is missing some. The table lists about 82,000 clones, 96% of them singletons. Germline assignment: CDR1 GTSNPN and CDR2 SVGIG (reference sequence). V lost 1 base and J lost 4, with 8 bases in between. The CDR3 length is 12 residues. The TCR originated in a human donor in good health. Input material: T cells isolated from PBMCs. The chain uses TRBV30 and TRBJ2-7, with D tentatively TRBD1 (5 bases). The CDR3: CAWSGTGYEQYF. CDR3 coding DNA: TGTGCCTGGAGTGGCACAGGTTACGAGCAGTACTTC.